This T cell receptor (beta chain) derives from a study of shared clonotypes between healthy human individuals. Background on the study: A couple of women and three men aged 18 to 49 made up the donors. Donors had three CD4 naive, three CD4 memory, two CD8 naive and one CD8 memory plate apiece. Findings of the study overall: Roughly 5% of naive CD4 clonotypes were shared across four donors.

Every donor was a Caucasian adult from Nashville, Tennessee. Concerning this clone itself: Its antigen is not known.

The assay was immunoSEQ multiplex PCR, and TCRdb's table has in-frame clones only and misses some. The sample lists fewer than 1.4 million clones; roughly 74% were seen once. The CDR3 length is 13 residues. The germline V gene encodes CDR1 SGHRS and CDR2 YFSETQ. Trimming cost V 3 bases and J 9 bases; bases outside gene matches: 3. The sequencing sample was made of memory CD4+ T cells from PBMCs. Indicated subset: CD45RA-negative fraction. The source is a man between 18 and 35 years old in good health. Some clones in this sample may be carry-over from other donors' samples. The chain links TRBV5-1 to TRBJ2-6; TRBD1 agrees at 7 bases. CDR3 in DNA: TGCGCCAGCAGCTGGGACAGCCTCAACGTCCTGACTTTC. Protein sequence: CASSWDSLNVLTF. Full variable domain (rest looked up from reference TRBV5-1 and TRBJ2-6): KAGVTQTPRYLIKTRGQQVTLSCSPISGHRSVSWYQQTPGQGLQFLFEYFSETQRNKGNFPGRFSGRQFSNSRSEMNVSTLELGDSALYLCASSWDSLNVLTFGAGSRLTVL.